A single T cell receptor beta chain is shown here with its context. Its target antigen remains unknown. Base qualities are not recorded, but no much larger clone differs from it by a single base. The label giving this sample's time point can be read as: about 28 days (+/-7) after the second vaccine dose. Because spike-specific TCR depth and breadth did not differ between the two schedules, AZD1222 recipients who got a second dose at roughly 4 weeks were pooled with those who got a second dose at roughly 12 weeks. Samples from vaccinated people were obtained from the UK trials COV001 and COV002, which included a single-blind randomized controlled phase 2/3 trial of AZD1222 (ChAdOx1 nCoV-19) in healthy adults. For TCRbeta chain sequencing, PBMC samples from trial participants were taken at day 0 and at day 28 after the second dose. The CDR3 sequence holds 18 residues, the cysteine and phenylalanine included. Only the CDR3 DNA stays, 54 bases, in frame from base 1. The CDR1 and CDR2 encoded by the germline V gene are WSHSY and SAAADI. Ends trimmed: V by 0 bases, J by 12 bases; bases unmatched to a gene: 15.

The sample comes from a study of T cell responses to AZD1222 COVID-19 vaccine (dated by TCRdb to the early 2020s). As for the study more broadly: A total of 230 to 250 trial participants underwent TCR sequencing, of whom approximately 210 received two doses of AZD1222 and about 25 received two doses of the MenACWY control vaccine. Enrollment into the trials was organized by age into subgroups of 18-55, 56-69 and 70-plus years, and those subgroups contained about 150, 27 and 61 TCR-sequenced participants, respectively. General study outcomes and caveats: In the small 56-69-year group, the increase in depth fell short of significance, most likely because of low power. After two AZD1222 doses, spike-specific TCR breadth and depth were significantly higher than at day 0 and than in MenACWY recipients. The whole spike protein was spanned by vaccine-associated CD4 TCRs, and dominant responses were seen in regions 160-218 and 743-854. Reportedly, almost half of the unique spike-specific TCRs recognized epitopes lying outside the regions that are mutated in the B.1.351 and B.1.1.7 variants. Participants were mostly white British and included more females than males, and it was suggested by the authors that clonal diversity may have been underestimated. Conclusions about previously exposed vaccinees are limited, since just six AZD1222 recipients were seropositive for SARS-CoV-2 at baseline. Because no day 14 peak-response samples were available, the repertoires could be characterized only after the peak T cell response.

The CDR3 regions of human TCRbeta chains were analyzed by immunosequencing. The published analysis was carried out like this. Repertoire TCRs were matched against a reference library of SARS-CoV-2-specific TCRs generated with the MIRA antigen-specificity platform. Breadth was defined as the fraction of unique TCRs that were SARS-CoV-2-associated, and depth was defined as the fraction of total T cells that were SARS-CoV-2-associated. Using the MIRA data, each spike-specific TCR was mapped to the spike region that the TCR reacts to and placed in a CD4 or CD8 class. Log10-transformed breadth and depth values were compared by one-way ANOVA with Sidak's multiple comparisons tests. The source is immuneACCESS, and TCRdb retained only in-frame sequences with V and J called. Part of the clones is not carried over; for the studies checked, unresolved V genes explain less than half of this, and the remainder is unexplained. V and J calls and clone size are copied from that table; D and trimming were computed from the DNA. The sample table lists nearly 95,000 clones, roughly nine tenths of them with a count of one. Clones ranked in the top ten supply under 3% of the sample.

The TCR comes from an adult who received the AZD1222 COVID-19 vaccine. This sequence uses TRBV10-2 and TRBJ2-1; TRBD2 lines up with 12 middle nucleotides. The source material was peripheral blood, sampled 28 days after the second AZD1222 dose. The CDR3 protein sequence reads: CASSESNSLAGGGRGQFF. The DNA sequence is TGCGCCAGCAGTGAGTCGAACTCACTAGCGGGGGGAGGACGTGGGCAGTTCTTC.